The source of this T cell receptor beta chain is a study of T cells expressing NK-cell markers. This CDR3 has 14 residues. TCRdb reprocessed the 5' RACE reads, with one entry per CDR3 protein and no DNA. This sample's table has some 600,000 distinct CDR3 sequences. Input material: blood T cells: a sorted CD56 or NKG2C T cell subset, CD4+ or CD8+ T cells, or bulk PBMC T cells (not recorded which). V gene TRBV12-3 or TRBV12-4 combines with J gene TRBJ1-2; TCRdb's D call, TRBD1, is unchecked because there is no DNA. The receptor comes from a man younger than 35 in good health. The CDR3: CASSSIQGARGYTF.